This passage covers 27 T cell receptor beta chains from one sample sequenced in a study of shared clonotypes between healthy human individuals. Positively selected for CCR7, the CD45RO-negative cells used as naive CD8 cells excluded terminally differentiated effector memory CD45RA+ cells. Some clones are missing from TCRdb's copy, which holds only in-frame ones; the method was immunoSEQ multiplex PCR. The data hold roughly 600,000 clones, with 95% to 98% observed a single time. Sequenced sample: naive CD8+ T cells sorted from blood. These receptors all stem from a man aged 25 to 45 in good health.

This clone was counted a single time. CDR3 protein: CASSEWVGRTDTQYF. In DNA form, the CDR3 reads TGTGCCAGCAGTGAATGGGTGGGCAGAACAGATACGCAGTATTTT. The chain carries TRBV6-1 and TRBJ2-3; the D is unclear. Trimming pared 2 bases from V and 3 bases from J, leaving 12 bases between. Germline loops: CDR1 MNHNS, CDR2 SASEGT. The CDR3 runs to 15 residues.

The chain employs TRBV13 and TRBJ2-7; D is undetermined. Trimming removed 2 bases at V and 7 bases at J, with 12 bases between. The germline gives CDR1 PRHDT, CDR2 FYEKMQ (reference sequence). This CDR3 region has 13 residues. CDR3 in DNA: TGTGCCAGCAGCTTACAGCTAGTAGAAGAGCAGTACTTC. Its protein product is CASSLQLVEEQYF.

The chain couples TRBV7-2 to TRBJ2-7; 7 bases line up with TRBD2. The V and J ends lost 3 bases and 12 bases, in that order; junction bases with no gene match: 8. The CDR3 sequence is 12 residues long. The germline gives CDR1 SGHTA, CDR2 FQGNSA. CDR3: CASSFGGNLGYF. The DNA of the CDR3 is TGTGCCAGCAGCTTCGGGGGGAATCTAGGGTACTTC.

V gene TRBV4-3 combines with J gene TRBJ2-3; D is unclear. V lost 0 bases, J lost 0 bases, and 13 bases lay in between. This CDR3 is built from 17 residues. Germline V gene data show CDR1 as LGHNA and CDR2 as YSLEER. The DNA for the CDR3 is TGCGCCAGCAGCCAAGACCCGCCTGGAACTAGCACAGATACGCAGTATTTT. It encodes CASSQDPPGTSTDTQYF.

The CDR3 bases are TGCGCCAGCAGCTTCTTACAGGGACAGGGAAACAATGAGCAGTTCTTC. Amino acids: CASSFLQGQGNNEQFF. V is TRBV5-1 and J is TRBJ2-1; the match to TRBD1 covers 9 bases. The CDR3 spans 16 residues. Germline V gene lookup returns CDR1 SGHRS and CDR2 YFSETQ. The ends lost 2 bases at V and 5 bases at J; junction bases unmatched: 8.

The chain links TRBV7-2 to TRBJ2-5; 10 bases are shared with TRBD1. The CDR3 spans 19 residues. CDR1 is SGHTA, CDR2 FQGNSA, per germline. The V segment lost 5 bases and the J segment 5 bases; nucleotides outside the gene matches: 20. The CDR3 nucleotides read TGTGCCAGCAGCCCGCCCCTGGGCGCTGGACAGGGGGTTGGGGAGACCCAGTACTTC. The encoded protein is CASSPPLGAGQGVGETQYF.

The genes are TRBV7-9 and TRBJ2-7; D remains unclear. V was cut by 1 base and J by 6 bases, with 7 bases left in between. CDR3 length: 12 residues. The germline CDR1 and CDR2 sequences are SEHNR and FQNEAQ (reference sequence). DNA of the CDR3: TGTGCCAGCAGCTTAGGGTGGACCGAGCAGTACTTC. It yields the protein CASSLGWTEQYF. Looking up the rest from reference TRBV7-9 and TRBJ2-7 gives the full variable domain: DTGVSQNPRHKITKRGQNVTFRCDPISEHNRLYWYRQTLGQGPEFLTYFQNEAQLEKSRLLSDRFSAERPKGSFSTLEIQRTEQGDSAMYLCASSLGWTEQYFGPGTRLTVT.

This clone was counted a single time. The chain joins TRBV29-1 to TRBJ2-1, with unresolved D. Per germline, CDR1 SQVTM and CDR2 ANQGSEA. V lost 4 bases, J lost 10 bases, and 8 bases lay in between. This CDR3 comprises 10 residues. The chain's CDR3 is CSVGTKEQFF. The CDR3, as DNA: TGCAGCGTTGGGACGAAGGAGCAGTTCTTC.

The V and J genes are TRBV10-3 and TRBJ2-7, with no clear D. Per the germline V gene, CDR1 is ENHRY and CDR2 is SYGVKD. The CDR3 runs to 13 residues. Trimming removed 2 bases at V and 6 bases at J, with 11 bases between. The CDR3 nucleotides are TGTGCCATCAGTGAGGTTCCAGCTACCGAGCAGTACTTC. Its protein is CAISEVPATEQYF.

The chain couples TRBV19 to TRBJ1-5; D possibly corresponds to TRBD1 (6 bases). CDR1 and CDR2 from the germline V gene are LNHDA and SQIVND (reference sequence). The length of the CDR3 is 16 residues. With 5 bases removed from V and 2 bases from J, the gap between germline ends came to 16 bases. The CDR3 DNA sequence: TGTGCCAGTAGTCCTAGCTGGGGGGCTGGCAATCAGCCCCAGCATTTT. Translating it yields CASSPSWGAGNQPQHF. The full variable domain, completed using reference TRBV19 and TRBJ1-5, is DGGITQSPKYLFRKEGQNVTLSCEQNLNHDAMYWYRQDPGQGLRLIYYSQIVNDFQKGDIAEGYSVSREKKESFPLTVTSAQKNPTAFYLCASSPSWGAGNQPQHFGDGTRLSIL.

This chain joins TRBV6-5 and TRBJ2-7, with D tentatively TRBD2 (6 bases). This CDR3 spans 13 amino acids. The germline V gene has CDR1 MNHEY and CDR2 SVGAGI. Trimming shortened V by 5 bases and J by 6 bases, and 14 bases separated the two germline ends. In DNA form, the CDR3 reads TGTGCCAGCAGTCGGGACTCCCGGGGCGAGCAGTACTTC. Protein: CASSRDSRGEQYF.

The chain employs TRBV7-2 and TRBJ2-7, with 7 bases identical to TRBD2. Germline V gene sequence: CDR1 SGHTA, CDR2 FQGNSA. V dropped 3 bases and J dropped 4; count of bases not matched to a gene: 6. This CDR3 region has 14 residues. The CDR3 bases are TGTGCCAGCAGCTTGCGGGAGAGGAGTTACGAGCAGTACTTC. Amino acids: CASSLRERSYEQYF.

V is TRBV10-1 and J is TRBJ1-5; 8 nucleotides align to TRBD1. The CDR3 sequence is 18 residues long. Trimming removed 10 bases from V and 1 base from J; junction bases left unmatched: 18. Germline CDR1 and CDR2: WNHNN and SYGVQD (reference sequence). The CDR3 DNA is TGCGCCACCCCCTCCCCGGACAGGGTAAAGATCAGCAATCAGCCCCAGCATTTT. Translating gives CATPSPDRVKISNQPQHF.

The chain is built from TRBV7-6 and TRBJ2-1; D not resolved. The CDR3 is 15 residues long. V was shortened by 1 base and J by 0 bases, with 7 bases between the two germline ends. Germline CDR1 is SGHVS and CDR2 is FNYEAQ. The CDR3 DNA reads as TGTGCCAGCAGCTTAGAGGTGAGCTCCTACAATGAGCAGTTCTTC. This sequence encodes CASSLEVSSYNEQFF.

This chain uses TRBV14 with TRBJ2-1, with 10 bases that match TRBD2. Germline V lookup: CDR1 SGHDN, CDR2 FVKESK. This CDR3 region has 16 residues. After removal of 3 bases from V and 5 bases from J, the junction contained 7 bases not matched to a gene. DNA of the CDR3: TGTGCCAGCAGCCATCCGGGACTAGCGACACACAATGAGCAGTTCTTC. Amino acid sequence: CASSHPGLATHNEQFF.

The rearrangement joins TRBV25-1 to TRBJ2-7; D is undetermined. The CDR3 totals 15 residues. CDR1 and CDR2 from the germline V gene are MGHDK and SYGVNS. The V gene lost 2 bases and the J gene lost 5 bases, with 16 bases spanning the gap. This chain's CDR3 is CASSETDRLTDEQYF. Here the CDR3 DNA reads TGTGCCAGCAGTGAAACGGACCGATTAACGGACGAGCAGTACTTC.

The CDR3 DNA follows: TGTGCCAGCTCACCCCCCAGGGGGACTGAAGCTTTCTTT. As protein: CASSPPRGTEAFF. V usage is TRBV18 and J usage is TRBJ1-1, with 7 bases that match TRBD1. In germline, CDR1 is KGHSH, CDR2 LQKENI. The length of the CDR3 is 13 residues. J was trimmed by 5 bases and V by 3 bases; bases with no gene match: 3.

The chain recombines TRBV23-1 with TRBJ2-7; tentative D call: TRBD2 (6 bases). TRBV23-1 is labeled an ORF, and its function is uncertain. Trimming shortened V by 2 bases and J by 5 bases, and 7 bases separated the two germline ends. This CDR3 contains 12 residues. CDR3 protein: CASSQGGNEQYF. CDR3 nucleotides: TGCGCCAGCAGTCAAGGAGGGAACGAGCAGTACTTC.

The DNA of the CDR3 is TGTGCCAGCAGTGTCCAGGGGGTTCGGTCCTACGAGCAGTACTTC. Translation: CASSVQGVRSYEQYF. The chain combines TRBV27 with TRBJ2-7, with 7 bases fitting TRBD1. Per the germline V gene, CDR1 is MNHEY and CDR2 is SMNVEV (reference sequence). CDR3 length: 15 residues. V lost 5 bases, J lost 1 base, and 8 bases stayed unmatched.

This chain uses TRBV14 with TRBJ2-3, with D unresolved. Trimming took off 3 bases at V and 4 bases at J, with 14 bases between the two ends. The germline V gene has CDR1 SGHDN and CDR2 FVKESK. The CDR3 totals 15 residues. The CDR3 DNA reads as TGTGCCAGCAGCCAGGCGTTTGGGTGGGCAGATACGCAGTATTTT. Amino acid sequence: CASSQAFGWADTQYF.

The rearrangement joins TRBV10-3 to TRBJ2-3, with 7 bases matching TRBD2. Germline CDR1 reads ENHRY; CDR2 reads SYGVKD. This CDR3 spans 15 amino acids. V lost 6 bases, J lost 0 bases, and 6 bases stayed unmatched. The CDR3 protein is CAIRGAGPSTDTQYF. The CDR3 DNA is TGTGCCATCAGGGGAGCGGGGCCAAGCACAGATACGCAGTATTTT.

The sample holds one count of this clone. J is TRBJ2-3 and V is TRBV7-9; TRBD2 might be the D (5 bases). Trimming left V 3 bases short and J 2 bases short, with 12 bases between. The CDR3 has 15 residues. Germline V gene data show CDR1 as SEHNR and CDR2 as FQNEAQ (reference sequence). CDR3 in DNA: TGTGCCAGCAGCTTCCGGGATGATTTCACAGATACGCAGTATTTT. Its protein is CASSFRDDFTDTQYF.

The genes are TRBV9 and TRBJ2-5; 7 bases are a match to TRBD2. Germline V gene lookup returns CDR1 SGDLS and CDR2 YYNGEE. The ends lost 2 bases at V and 4 bases at J; junction bases unmatched: 8. The CDR3 has 15 amino acids. This CDR3 is CASSVVGGPGETQYF. Written as DNA, the CDR3 is TGTGCCAGCAGCGTGGTGGGAGGGCCGGGAGAGACCCAGTACTTC. The full variable domain, its missing parts supplied by reference TRBV9 and TRBJ2-5, is DSGVTQTPKHLITATGQRVTLRCSPRSGDLSVYWYQQSLDQGLQFLIQYYNGEERAKGNILERFSAQQFPDLHSELNLSSLELGDSALYFCASSVVGGPGETQYFGPGTRLLVL.

The CDR3 protein is CASSPGQGVTYEQYF. In DNA, the CDR3 is TGTGCCAGCAGCCCTGGACAGGGGGTAACCTACGAGCAGTACTTC. The chain links TRBV7-9 to TRBJ2-7; 10 bases line up with TRBD1. The V gene's germline CDR1 is SEHNR and CDR2 FQNEAQ (reference sequence). The CDR3 loop spans 15 amino acids. The trim removed 5 bases at V and 2 bases at J, leaving 6 bases unmatched.

This sequence joins TRBV11-2 and TRBJ2-3; D is uncertain. CDR1 is SGHAT, CDR2 FQNNGV, per germline. Deletions cut 2 bases from V and 0 bases from J, with 3 bases between. The CDR3 length is 13 residues. CDR3 sequence (DNA): TGTGCCAGCAGCTTACAGAGCACAGATACGCAGTATTTT. Translation gives CASSLQSTDTQYF. Full variable domain (rest looked up from reference TRBV11-2 and TRBJ2-3): EAGVAQSPRYKIIEKRQSVAFWCNPISGHATLYWYQQILGQGPKLLIQFQNNGVVDDSQLPKDRFSAERLKGVDSTLKIQPAKLEDSAVYLCASSLQSTDTQYFGPGTRLTVL.

A remark on this clone: One junction end disagrees with the germline gene, perhaps due to a read error. V gene TRBV25-1 combines with J gene TRBJ2-7; D tentatively fits TRBD1 or TRBD2 (5 bases each). Germline V gene data show CDR1 as MGHDK and CDR2 as SYGVNS. The CDR3 has 13 residues. The CDR3 DNA follows: TGTGCCACCAGTCAGGGACGGGTTCACGAGCAGTACTTC. Protein sequence: CATSQGRVHEQYF.

The rearrangement uses TRBV27 and TRBJ2-3; D call uncertain. With 5 bases removed from V and 4 bases from J, the gap between germline ends came to 4 bases. CDR3 size: 11 residues. Germline lookup yields CDR1 MNHEY and CDR2 SMNVEV (reference sequence). CDR3 nucleotide sequence: TGTGCCAGCAGTCATTCAGATACGCAGTATTTT. Protein sequence: CASSHSDTQYF.